This T cell receptor (beta chain) comes out of a study of cytomegalovirus exposure and HLA in healthy donors. Findings and caveats of the study: Cytomegalovirus association was assigned to 170 or so TCR beta chains.

In the case of this clone: Its cognate antigen is unknown.

Germline assignment: CDR1 LGHNT and CDR2 FRNRAP. CDR3 length: 12 residues. The V gene lost 5 bases and the J gene lost 4 bases, with 9 bases spanning the gap. Clones were read by immunoSEQ multiplex PCR, and TCRdb kept only the in-frame ones, dropping some. The sample yields roughly 280,000 clones, just over 85% seen once. The sequencing sample was made of PBMCs. The source of this sequence is a woman between 18 and 29 years old in good health and CMV-seronegative. This rearrangement joins TRBV12-5 to TRBJ2-7; TRBD1 might be the D (5 bases). The CDR3 region has the DNA TGTGCTAGTGGTACCCAGGGATACGAGCAGTACTTC. Protein product: CASGTQGYEQYF.